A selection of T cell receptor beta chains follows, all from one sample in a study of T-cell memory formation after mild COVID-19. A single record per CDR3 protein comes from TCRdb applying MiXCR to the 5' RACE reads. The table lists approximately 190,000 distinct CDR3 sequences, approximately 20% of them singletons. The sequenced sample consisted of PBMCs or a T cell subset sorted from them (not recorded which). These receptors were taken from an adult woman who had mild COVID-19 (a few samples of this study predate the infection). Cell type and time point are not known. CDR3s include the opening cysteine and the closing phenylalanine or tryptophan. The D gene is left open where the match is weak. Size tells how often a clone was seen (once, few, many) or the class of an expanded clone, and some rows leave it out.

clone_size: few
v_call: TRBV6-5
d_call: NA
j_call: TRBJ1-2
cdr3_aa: CASSYLEQNGYTF
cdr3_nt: TGTGCCAGCAGTTACTTGGAACAAAATGGCTACACCTTC

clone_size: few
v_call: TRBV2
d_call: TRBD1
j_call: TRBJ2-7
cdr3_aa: CASSRDSGYEQYF
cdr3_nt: TGTGCCAGCAGCCGGGACAGCGGCTACGAGCAGTACTTC

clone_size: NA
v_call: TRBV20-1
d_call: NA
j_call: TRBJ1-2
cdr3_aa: CSARDSWAGYGYTF
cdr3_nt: TGCAGTGCTAGAGATAGCTGGGCGGGCTATGGCTACACCTTC

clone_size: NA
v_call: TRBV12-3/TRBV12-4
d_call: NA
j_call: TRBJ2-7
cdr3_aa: CASSREGAHYEQYF
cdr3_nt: TGTGCCAGCAGTAGGGAAGGGGCACACTACGAGCAGTACTTC

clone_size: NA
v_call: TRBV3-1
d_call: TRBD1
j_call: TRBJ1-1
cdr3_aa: CASSQGTGGAAFF
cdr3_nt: TGTGCCAGCAGCCAAGGGACAGGAGGGGCGGCTTTCTTT

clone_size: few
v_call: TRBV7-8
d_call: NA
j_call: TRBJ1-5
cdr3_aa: CASSLAPRGARNQPQHF
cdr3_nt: TGTGCCAGCAGCTTAGCGCCCAGGGGTGCACGCAATCAGCCCCAGCATTTT

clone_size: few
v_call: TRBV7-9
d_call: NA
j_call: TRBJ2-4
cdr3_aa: CASSFGGRNERKNIQYF
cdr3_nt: TGTGCCAGCAGCTTTGGTGGGCGGAACGAGAGGAAAAACATTCAGTACTTC

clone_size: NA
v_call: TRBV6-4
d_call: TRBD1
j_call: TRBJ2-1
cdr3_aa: CASSDDRVLTVNEQFF
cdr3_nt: TGTGCCAGCAGTGACGACAGGGTCCTAACAGTCAATGAGCAGTTCTTC

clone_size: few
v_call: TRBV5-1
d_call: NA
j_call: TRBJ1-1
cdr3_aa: CASRLEYTEAFF
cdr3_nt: TGCGCCAGCCGTCTCGAGTACACTGAAGCTTTCTTT

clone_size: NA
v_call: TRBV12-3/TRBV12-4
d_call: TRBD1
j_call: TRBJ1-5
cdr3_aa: CASSLTGKGPQHF
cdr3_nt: TGTGCCAGCAGTTTGACAGGGAAAGGGCCCCAGCATTTT

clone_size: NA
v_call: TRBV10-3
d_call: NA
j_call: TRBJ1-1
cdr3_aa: CAISERGSSEAFF
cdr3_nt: TGTGCCATCAGTGAACGTGGTAGTTCTGAAGCTTTCTTT

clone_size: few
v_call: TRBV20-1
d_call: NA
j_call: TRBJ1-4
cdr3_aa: CSARVALELKLFF
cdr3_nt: TGCAGTGCTAGAGTAGCATTAGAACTGAAACTGTTTTTT

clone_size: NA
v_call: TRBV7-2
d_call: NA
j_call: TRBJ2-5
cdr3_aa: CASSLEVRGVETQYF
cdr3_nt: TGTGCCAGCAGCTTGGAAGTCAGGGGGGTCGAGACCCAGTACTTC

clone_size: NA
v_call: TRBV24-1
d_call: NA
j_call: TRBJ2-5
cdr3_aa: CATSALRGEPQYF
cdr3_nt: TGTGCCACCAGTGCCTTAAGAGGGGAGCCCCAGTACTTC

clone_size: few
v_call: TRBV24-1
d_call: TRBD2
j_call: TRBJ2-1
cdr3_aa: CATSDPTSGRVNEQFF
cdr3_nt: TGTGCCACCAGTGACCCGACTAGCGGGAGGGTCAATGAGCAGTTCTTC

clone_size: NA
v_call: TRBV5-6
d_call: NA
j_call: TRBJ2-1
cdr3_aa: CASSPYGTGSEQFF
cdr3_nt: TGTGCCAGCAGCCCGTACGGGACGGGATCTGAGCAGTTCTTC

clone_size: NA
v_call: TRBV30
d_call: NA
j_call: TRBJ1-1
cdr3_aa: CAWSRTNTEAFF
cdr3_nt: TGTGCCTGGAGTAGGACGAACACTGAAGCTTTCTTT

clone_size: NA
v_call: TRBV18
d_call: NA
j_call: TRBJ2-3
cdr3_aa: CASSPPSIEDTQYF
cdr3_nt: TGTGCCAGCTCACCACCGTCAATCGAAGATACGCAGTATTTT

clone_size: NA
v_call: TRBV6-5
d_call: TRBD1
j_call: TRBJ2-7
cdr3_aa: CASSYSLGTGGWQYF
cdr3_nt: TGTGCCAGCAGTTACTCGTTAGGGACAGGGGGATGGCAGTACTTC

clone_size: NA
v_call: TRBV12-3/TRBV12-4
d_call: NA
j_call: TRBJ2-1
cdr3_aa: CASSPSTRGNEQFF
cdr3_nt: TGTGCCAGCAGTCCCTCGACTAGGGGGAATGAGCAGTTCTTC

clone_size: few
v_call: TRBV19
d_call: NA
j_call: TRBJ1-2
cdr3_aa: CASNPGGNYGYTF
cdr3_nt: TGTGCCAGTAACCCCGGGGGGAACTATGGCTACACCTTC

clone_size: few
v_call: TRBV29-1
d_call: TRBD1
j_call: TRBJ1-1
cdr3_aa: CSVVNWDRMDTEAFF
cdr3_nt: TGCAGCGTCGTAAATTGGGACAGGATGGACACTGAAGCTTTCTTT

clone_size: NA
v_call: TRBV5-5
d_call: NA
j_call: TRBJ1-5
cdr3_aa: CASSLDAPNQPQHF
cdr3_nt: TGTGCCAGCAGCTTGGACGCCCCCAATCAGCCCCAGCATTTT

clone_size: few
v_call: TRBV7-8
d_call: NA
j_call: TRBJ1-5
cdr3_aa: CASSLAEGNNQPQHF
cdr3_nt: TGTGCCAGCAGCTTAGCTGAGGGCAACAATCAGCCCCAGCATTTT